This record looks at one TCR beta chain sequence and its context. Assay: immunoSEQ multiplex PCR; the TCRdb copy retains only in-frame clones and omits some. The sample consists of fewer than 65,000 clones, approximately 85% of them appearing once. Trimming left V 1 base short and J 5 bases short, with 12 bases between. There are 14 residues in the CDR3. Germline V lookup: CDR1 SGHTA, CDR2 FQGNSA. The record originates from a study of blood T cell repertoires in COVID-19. The clonotype originates from a human donor in a cohort sampled during active COVID-19. This chain joins TRBV7-2 and TRBJ2-7; no clear D gene. Sequenced: peripheral blood. CDR3 region: CASSLGWIGDEQYF. CDR3 DNA sequence: TGTGCCAGCAGCTTAGGGTGGATCGGAGACGAGCAGTACTTC.